This TCR beta chain is drawn from a study of breast tumors, draining lymph nodes, adjacent tissues. Axillary draining lymph nodes of breast cancer patients supplied the node samples. This clonotype was observed at least ten times. In TCRdb, the multiplex PCR reads were re-called with MiXCR into one record per CDR3 protein. Here the sample spans around 130,000 distinct CDR3 sequences, over 25% being singletons. This CDR3 spans 16 amino acids. The ends were cut back, 5 bases at V and 1 base at J, with 14 bases in the middle. The germline gives CDR1 MNHNY, CDR2 SVGAGI (reference sequence). J is TRBJ2-2 and V is TRBV6-6, with D uncertain. This sequence was found in a female donor with breast cancer. Some clones in this sample may be carry-over from other donors' samples. Sequencing input: axillary lymph node tissue. The CDR3 is CASSATGSLNTGELFF. In DNA form, the CDR3 reads TGTGCCAGCAGTGCGACCGGGTCGCTGAACACCGGGGAGCTGTTTTTT.